This T cell receptor delta chain came from a study of Vδ1+ human thymocytes. Findings and caveats of the study: Highly polyclonal TRG and TRD repertoires with Gaussian CDR3 length distributions appeared in thymus.

Between roughly 97% and 99.6% of sorted thymocytes were Vdelta1+. The template was reverse-transcribed extracted RNA. Pooled V-gene forward primers with one constant-region reverse primer generated the CDR3 amplicons by multiplex PCR. TCRdb reprocessed the multiplex PCR reads through CATT. The sample includes 70,000 or so delta-chain clones, more than 30% seen only once; the top ten take around 0.3%. Germline lookup yields CDR1 TSWWSYY and CDR2 QGS. V lost 0 bases to trimming and J lost 1 base, with 24 bases between them. The CDR3 has 20 amino acids. This clone was seen more than once but under ten times. Its antigen is currently unknown.

This rearrangement joins TRDV1 to TRDJ1, with D possibly TRDD2 on 5 matching bases. This sequence originates from a boy younger than two who had congenital heart surgery. The sequencing input was Vdelta1+ gamma-delta thymocytes from the thymus. Indicated subset: FACS-sorted CD3+ TCRalphabeta- TCRVdelta1+ TCRVdelta2- thymocytes. The CDR3 loop is CALGELGFPPPLLGTDKLIF. The DNA of the CDR3 is TGTGCTCTTGGGGAACTAGGTTTTCCTCCCCCACTACTTGGCACCGATAAACTCATCTTT.